This TCR beta chain was profiled in a study of identical twins. Via MiXCR, TCRdb re-called the 5' RACE reads, giving one row per CDR3 protein. Of roughly 720,000 distinct CDR3 sequences listed, over 15% are singletons. The sample was also linked to a second study, of T cells expressing NK-cell markers. That source adds: The CD3+CD56-NKG2C+ fraction of several donors was also led by these clonotypes.

The sequenced sample consisted of PBMCs. The receptor was derived from a woman between 18 and 29 years old in good health.

CDR3 loop: CASSFWSGMDTQYF. In DNA, the CDR3 is TGTGCCAGCAGCTTTTGGAGCGGGATGGATACGCAGTATTTT. The J gene is TRBJ2-3, the V gene TRBV5-6, with 7 bases matching TRBD2. With V trimmed by 2 bases and J by 6 bases, 6 bases remained unmatched. The CDR3 length is 14 residues. Germline CDR1 reads SGHDT; CDR2 reads YYEEEE. Drawing the rest from reference TRBV5-6 and TRBJ2-3, the complete variable domain is DAGVTQSPTHLIKTRGQQVTLRCSPKSGHDTVSWYQQALGQGPQFIFQYYEEEERQRGNFPDRFSGHQFPNYSSELNVNALLLGDSALYLCASSFWSGMDTQYFGPGTRLTVL.